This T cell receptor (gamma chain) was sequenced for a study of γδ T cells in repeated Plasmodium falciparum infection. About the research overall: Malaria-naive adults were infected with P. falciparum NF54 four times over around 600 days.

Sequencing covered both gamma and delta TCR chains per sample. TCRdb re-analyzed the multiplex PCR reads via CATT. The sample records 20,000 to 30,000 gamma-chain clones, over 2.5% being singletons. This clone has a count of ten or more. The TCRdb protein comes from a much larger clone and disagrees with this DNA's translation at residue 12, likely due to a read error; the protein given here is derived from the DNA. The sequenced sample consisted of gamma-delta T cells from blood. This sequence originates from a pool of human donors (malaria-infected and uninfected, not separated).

The DNA for the CDR3 is TGTGCCACCTGGGACGGGACTATTATGGATAAGAGACTCTTT. Translation: CATWDGTIMDKRLF. V and J are TRGV2 and TRGJ1 or TRGJ2. Germline loops: CDR1 EGSNGY, CDR2 YDSYNSKV. This CDR3 comprises 14 residues.